The 24 T cell receptor beta chains presented below share a single source sample, sequenced in a study of blood T cell repertoires in COVID-19 (dated by TCRdb to between 2020 and 2021). Preparation of the library involved the immunoSEQ multiplex PCR assay. TCRdb retrieved this table from immuneACCESS and kept in-frame rearrangements only. Not all clones are present; in checked studies, unresolved V genes account for under half, and no reason is known for the remainder. The sample table records about 70,000 clones; around 85% of these occur just once. Together, the top ten hold roughly a third of the sample. The sequencing input was peripheral blood. The receptors were sampled from a woman aged 80 or over with active or convalescent COVID-19.

This rearrangement joins TRBV28 to TRBJ2-1, with TRBD1 matching over 9 bases. The germline V gene has CDR1 MDHEN and CDR2 SYDVKM. V lost 5 bases to trimming and J lost 8 bases; unmatched junction nucleotides: 13. CDR3 length: 16 amino acids. The CDR3 coding sequence is TGTGCCAGCAGTCCCCGAGGACAGGGGCCCCTCTATGAGCAGTTCTTC. Protein: CASSPRGQGPLYEQFF.

The chain is built from TRBV5-1 and TRBJ2-3; the match to TRBD1 covers 9 bases. The CDR3 sequence is 14 residues long. J was trimmed by 4 bases and V by 4 bases; bases with no gene match: 4. Looked up from germline, CDR1 is SGHRS and CDR2 is YFSETQ. CDR3 bases: TGCGCCAGCAGCACGGGACAGGGCTCAGATACGCAGTATTTT. Encoded protein: CASSTGQGSDTQYF.

The V call is TRBV28, the J call TRBJ1-5; 9 positions agree with TRBD1. With V trimmed by 2 bases and J by 11 bases, 7 bases remained unmatched. The germline gives CDR1 MDHEN, CDR2 SYDVKM. There are 14 residues in the CDR3. CDR3 residues: CASSLHDRGWTQHF. The CDR3 DNA follows: TGTGCCAGCAGTTTACACGACAGGGGGTGGACCCAGCATTTT.

This clone was observed once. The chain links TRBV7-8 to TRBJ2-7; TRBD2 aligns across 8 bases. The CDR3 totals 16 residues. V was clipped by 6 bases and J by 3 bases; unmatched bases: 13. Germline lookup yields CDR1 SGHVS and CDR2 FQNEAQ. Written as DNA, the CDR3 is TGTGCCAGCAGATACCAACCGGGACTAGTTGGCTACGAGCAGTACTTC. Protein: CASRYQPGLVGYEQYF.

This clone showed up just a few times. The V and J genes are TRBV4-1 and TRBJ1-1, with D perhaps matching TRBD1 (5 bases). This CDR3 spans 14 amino acids. CDR1 is MGHRA and CDR2 is YSYEKL in the germline V gene. V was trimmed by 1 base and J by 10 bases, leaving 16 bases between them. CDR3: CASSQVGPWQGAFF. The CDR3 DNA sequence: TGCGCCAGCAGCCAAGTAGGCCCCTGGCAGGGAGCTTTCTTT.

V and J are TRBV12-3 or TRBV12-4 and TRBJ2-3; D perhaps matches TRBD1 (5 bases). The CDR3 length is 13 residues. Trimming took off 7 bases at V and 6 bases at J, with 14 bases between the two ends. CDR3 in DNA: TGTGCCAGCATCCTGGGTGGGGCTGATACGCAGTATTTT. Its protein is CASILGGADTQYF.

This clone was observed a few times. This rearrangement joins TRBV2 to TRBJ1-6; no firm D call. The length of the CDR3 is 14 residues. V dropped 5 bases and J dropped 4 bases, with 9 bases sitting between them. The V gene's germline CDR1 is SNHLY and CDR2 FYNNEI. CDR3 amino acids: CASSSLEYNSPLHF. The CDR3 nucleotides read TGTGCCAGCAGTTCTTTAGAGTATAATTCACCCCTCCACTTT. The whole variable domain, filled in from reference TRBV2 and TRBJ1-6, reads EPEVTQTPSHQVTQMGQEVILRCVPISNHLYFYWYRQILGQKVEFLVSFYNNEISEKSEIFDDQFSVERPDGSNFTLKIRSTKLEDSAMYFCASSSLEYNSPLHFGNGTRLTVT.

The sample holds one count of this clone. The junction shows a germline mismatch at one end, possibly a read error. This specimen includes other DNA sequences encoding the same CDR3. The chain is built from TRBV18 and TRBJ2-7; no clear D. Germline CDR1 is KGHSH and CDR2 is LQKENI. This CDR3 has 11 residues. DNA for the CDR3: TGTGCCAGCTCACCAGGGCGCGAGCAGTATTTC. Its translation is CASSPGREQYF.

The chain has TRBV6-2 or TRBV6-3 and TRBJ1-5; unclear D gene. The CDR3 is 13 amino acids. In germline, CDR1 is MNHEY, CDR2 SVGEGT. The V and J ends lost 5 bases and 9 bases respectively, with 14 bases between them. In DNA, the CDR3 is TGTGCCAGCAGTGCACACCGAGGGCGGCCCCAGCATTTT. It translates to CASSAHRGRPQHF.

The genes are TRBV19 and TRBJ1-1; D ambiguous. Germline CDR1 is LNHDA and CDR2 is SQIVND (reference sequence). This CDR3 spans 16 amino acids. V lost 7 bases and J 11 bases, leaving 29 bases between the germline ends. The CDR3: CASTTTRGSGPRRAFF. The CDR3, as DNA: TGTGCCAGTACCACAACCCGAGGGAGCGGACCCCGAAGGGCTTTCTTT.

The CDR3 DNA reads as TGTGCCAGCATTTCTAGCGTTTCCACCGGGGAGCTGTTTTTT. This codes for CASISSVSTGELFF. The V gene is TRBV2, the J gene TRBJ2-2, with a weak D call TRBD2 (6 bases). The germline V and J ends were trimmed by 7 bases and 4 bases, with 13 bases remaining between them. CDR3 length: 14 residues. From germline, CDR1 is SNHLY and CDR2 FYNNEI.

The genes are TRBV5-6 and TRBJ2-1; 10 positions match TRBD2. There are 18 residues in the CDR3. J lost 0 bases, V lost 1 base, and 7 bases had no gene match. Germline lookup yields CDR1 SGHDT and CDR2 YYEEEE. In nucleotides, the CDR3 is TGTGCCAGCAGCTTGTTATCTAGCGGGGGCCACTCCTACAATGAGCAGTTCTTC. It translates to CASSLLSSGGHSYNEQFF.

V and J are TRBV2 and TRBJ1-1; D remains unclear. CDR3 length equals 12 residues. Germline V gene sequence: CDR1 SNHLY, CDR2 FYNNEI. Deletions cut 6 bases from V and 6 bases from J, with 11 bases between. The DNA for the CDR3 is TGTGCCAGCAGGCAGATTTTCGCTGAAGCTTTCTTT. This translates into CASRQIFAEAFF. Based on the CDR3 plus reference TRBV2 and TRBJ1-1, the full variable domain is EPEVTQTPSHQVTQMGQEVILRCVPISNHLYFYWYRQILGQKVEFLVSFYNNEISEKSEIFDDQFSVERPDGSNFTLKIRSTKLEDSAMYFCASRQIFAEAFFGQGTRLTVV.

J is TRBJ1-3 and V is TRBV6-2 or TRBV6-3; D is ambiguous. The length of the CDR3 is 15 residues. V lost 6 bases, J lost 4 bases, and 16 bases lay in between. Germline lookup yields CDR1 MNHEY and CDR2 SVGEGT. CDR3: CASSDGVVIGNTIYF. The CDR3 DNA reads as TGTGCCAGCAGCGACGGGGTGGTGATCGGAAACACCATATATTTT.

This sequence joins TRBV5-4 and TRBJ2-5; 9 positions match TRBD1. Germline assignment: CDR1 SGHNT and CDR2 YYREEE (reference sequence). Trimming cost V 5 bases and J 4 bases; bases outside gene matches: 9. This CDR3 has 15 residues. CDR3: CASREGQGNRETQYF. For the CDR3, the DNA is TGTGCCAGCAGGGAGGGACAGGGTAACCGAGAGACCCAGTACTTC. Full variable domain (outside the CDR3, taken from reference TRBV5-4 and TRBJ2-5): ETGVTQSPTHLIKTRGQQVTLRCSSQSGHNTVSWYQQALGQGPQFIFQYYREEENGRGNFPPRFSGLQFPNYSSELNVNALELDDSALYLCASREGQGNRETQYFGPGTRLLVL.

Only a few counts were recorded for this clone. The chain carries TRBV7-2 and TRBJ1-5, with D tentatively TRBD1 (6 bases). CDR1 and CDR2 from the germline V gene are SGHTA and FQGNSA. The CDR3 is made up of 17 amino acids. V was trimmed by 2 bases and J by 0 bases, leaving 14 bases between them. The CDR3 sequence: CASSLRPGVYSNQPQHF. The CDR3 DNA reads TGTGCCAGCAGCTTAAGGCCAGGGGTTTATAGCAATCAGCCCCAGCATTTT.

The chain employs TRBV7-2 and TRBJ1-1; D possibly corresponds to TRBD1 (5 bases). Trimming left V 4 bases short and J 1 base short, with 10 bases between. Germline V gene data show CDR1 as SGHTA and CDR2 as FQGNSA. The CDR3 runs 14 residues. The CDR3 DNA reads as TGTGCCAGCAGCTCCCAGGGCCGGAACACTGAAGCTTTCTTT. It translates to CASSSQGRNTEAFF. The variable domain in full, with the rest retrieved from reference TRBV7-2 and TRBJ1-1, is GAGVSQSPSNKVTEKGKDVELRCDPISGHTALYWYRQSLGQGLEFLIYFQGNSAPDKSGLPSDRFSAERTGGSVSTLTIQRTQQEDSAVYLCASSSQGRNTEAFFGQGTRLTVV.

The count of this clone is one. The chain employs TRBV27 and TRBJ1-5; 12 bases are shared with TRBD1. The CDR3 spans 16 residues. Unmatched junction bases numbered 4, after V lost 1 base and J lost 6 bases. The germline CDR1 and CDR2 sequences are MNHEY and SMNVEV (reference sequence). The CDR3 DNA follows: TGTGCCAGCAGTTTATTGGGGACAGGGGGCCCTCAGCCCCAGCATTTT. Its protein is CASSLLGTGGPQPQHF.

This clone was seen only once. The rearrangement joins TRBV11-3 to TRBJ1-6; maybe TRBD1 (5 bases). The ends were cut back, 5 bases at V and 8 bases at J, with 16 bases in the middle. The CDR3 totals 15 residues. Germline V gene data show CDR1 as SGHNT and CDR2 as YENEEA. CDR3 region: CASSEGRTPYSPLHF. The CDR3 region has the DNA TGTGCCAGCAGCGAAGGGAGGACACCCTATTCACCCCTCCACTTT.

This sequence joins TRBV7-9 and TRBJ1-3; possible D gene TRBD1, 6 bases. The CDR3 loop spans 16 amino acids. With 3 bases removed from V and 1 base from J, the gap between germline ends came to 13 bases. The germline V gene encodes CDR1 SEHNR and CDR2 FQNEAQ (reference sequence). CDR3 region: CASSLGGQLSGNTIYF. The CDR3, as DNA: TGTGCCAGCAGCTTGGGGGGGCAACTTTCTGGAAACACCATATATTTT.

The chain employs TRBV6-5 and TRBJ2-3; 12 nucleotides agree with TRBD2. The J segment lost 5 bases and the V segment lost 10 bases, leaving 10 bases of the junction unmatched. The V gene's germline CDR1 is MNHEY and CDR2 SVGAGI. The CDR3 runs to 15 residues. The CDR3 DNA reads as TGTGCCATGGCTTCCCTAGCGGGGGGGAGAGATACGCAGTATTTT. Translating gives CAMASLAGGRDTQYF.

This clone was recorded once. The V gene is TRBV6-5, the J gene TRBJ1-1, with 7 nucleotides matching TRBD1. In germline, CDR1 is MNHEY, CDR2 SVGAGI. The CDR3 runs 14 residues. V lost 2 bases and J lost 6; bases outside the gene matches: 6. CDR3 loop: CASSYRDSGAEAFF. The CDR3 DNA reads as TGTGCCAGCAGTTACCGGGACAGTGGGGCTGAAGCTTTCTTT.

J is TRBJ1-1 and V is TRBV9; TRBD1 is a possible D gene (5 bases). CDR1 is SGDLS, CDR2 YYNGEE, per germline. This CDR3 has 14 amino acids. V lost 2 bases to trimming and J lost 4 bases, with 12 bases between them. In DNA, the CDR3 is TGTGCCAGCAGCGTTCAGGGCGGTGGCACTGAAGCTTTCTTT. Its protein is CASSVQGGGTEAFF.

The genes are TRBV6-5 and TRBJ2-1; possible D gene TRBD2, 5 bases. From germline, CDR1 is MNHEY and CDR2 SVGAGI. The CDR3 spans 15 residues. V dropped 0 bases and J dropped 7 bases, with 13 bases sitting between them. CDR3 residues: CASSYSTSSGNEQFF. CDR3 DNA: TGTGCCAGCAGTTACTCTACATCTTCGGGGAATGAGCAGTTCTTC.